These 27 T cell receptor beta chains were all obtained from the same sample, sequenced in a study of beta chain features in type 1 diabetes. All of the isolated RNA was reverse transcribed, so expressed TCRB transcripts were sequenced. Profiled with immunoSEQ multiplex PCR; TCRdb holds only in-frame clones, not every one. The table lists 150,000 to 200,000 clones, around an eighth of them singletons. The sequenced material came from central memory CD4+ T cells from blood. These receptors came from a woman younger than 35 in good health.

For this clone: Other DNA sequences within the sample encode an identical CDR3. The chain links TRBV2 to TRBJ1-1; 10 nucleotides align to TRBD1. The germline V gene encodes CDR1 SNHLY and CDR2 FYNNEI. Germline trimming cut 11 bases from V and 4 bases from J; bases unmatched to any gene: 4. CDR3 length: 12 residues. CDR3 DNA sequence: TGTGCCGGGAGGACAGGGGGCACTGAAGCTTTCTTT. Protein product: CAGRTGGTEAFF.

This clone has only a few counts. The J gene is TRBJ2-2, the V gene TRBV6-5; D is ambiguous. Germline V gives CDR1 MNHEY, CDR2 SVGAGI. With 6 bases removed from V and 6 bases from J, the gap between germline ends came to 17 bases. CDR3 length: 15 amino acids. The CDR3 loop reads CASSPSWAVAGELFF. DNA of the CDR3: TGTGCCAGCAGCCCCTCTTGGGCTGTCGCCGGGGAGCTGTTTTTT.

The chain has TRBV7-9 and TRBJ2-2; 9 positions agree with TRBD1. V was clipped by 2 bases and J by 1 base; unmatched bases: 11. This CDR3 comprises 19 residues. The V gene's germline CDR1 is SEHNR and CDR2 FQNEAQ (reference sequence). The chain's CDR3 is CASSLTRTGAIKNTGELFF. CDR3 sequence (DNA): TGTGCCAGCAGCTTAACCCGGACAGGGGCGATTAAGAACACCGGGGAGCTGTTTTTT.

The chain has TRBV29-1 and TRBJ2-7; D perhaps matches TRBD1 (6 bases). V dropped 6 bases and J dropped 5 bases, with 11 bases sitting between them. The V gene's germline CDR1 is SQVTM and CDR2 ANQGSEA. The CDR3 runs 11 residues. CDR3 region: CSVGQSHEQYF. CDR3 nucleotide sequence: TGCAGCGTAGGACAGAGCCACGAGCAGTACTTC.

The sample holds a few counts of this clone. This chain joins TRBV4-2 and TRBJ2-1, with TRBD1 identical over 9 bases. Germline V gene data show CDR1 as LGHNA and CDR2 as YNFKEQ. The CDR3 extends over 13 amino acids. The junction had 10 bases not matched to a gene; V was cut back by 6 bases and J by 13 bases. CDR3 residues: CASSLDRGARQFF. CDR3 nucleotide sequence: TGTGCCAGCAGTTTGGACAGGGGTGCCCGTCAGTTCTTC.

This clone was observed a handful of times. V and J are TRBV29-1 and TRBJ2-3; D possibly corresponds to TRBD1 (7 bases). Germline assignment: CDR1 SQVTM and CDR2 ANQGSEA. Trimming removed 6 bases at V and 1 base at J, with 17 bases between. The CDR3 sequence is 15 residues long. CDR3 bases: TGCAGCGTACCCTTAGGGGGCGGGGGCACAGATACGCAGTATTTT. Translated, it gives CSVPLGGGGTDTQYF.

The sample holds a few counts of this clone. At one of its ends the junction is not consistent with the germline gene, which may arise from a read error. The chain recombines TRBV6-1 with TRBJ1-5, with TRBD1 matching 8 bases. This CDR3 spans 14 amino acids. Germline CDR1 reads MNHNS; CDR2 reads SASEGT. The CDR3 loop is CACRQGTVNQPQHF. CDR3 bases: TGTGCCTGCAGACAGGGGACTGTTAATCAGCCCCAGCATTTT.

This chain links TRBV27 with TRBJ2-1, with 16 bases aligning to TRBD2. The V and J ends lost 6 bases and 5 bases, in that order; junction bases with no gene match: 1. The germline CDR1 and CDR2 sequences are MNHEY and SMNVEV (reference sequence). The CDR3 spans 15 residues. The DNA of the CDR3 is TGTGCCAGCAGGGGACTAGCGGGAGGGGACAATGAGCAGTTCTTC. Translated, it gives CASRGLAGGDNEQFF.

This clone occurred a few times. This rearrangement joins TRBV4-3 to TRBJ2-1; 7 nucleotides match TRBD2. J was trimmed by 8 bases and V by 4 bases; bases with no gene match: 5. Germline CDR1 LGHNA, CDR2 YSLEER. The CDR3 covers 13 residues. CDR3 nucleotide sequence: TGCGCCAGCAGCCGACAGCGGGGTTATGAGCAGTTCTTC. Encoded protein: CASSRQRGYEQFF.

CDR3 nucleotides: TGTGCCAGCAGCGCGAGGGCCGGCGAGCAGTACTTC. Translating it yields CASSARAGEQYF. V and J are TRBV9 and TRBJ2-7; maybe TRBD2 (5 bases). V lost 3 bases and J lost 6, with 10 bases in between. The CDR3 contains 12 residues. CDR1 is SGDLS, CDR2 YYNGEE, per germline. The full variable domain, completed using reference TRBV9 and TRBJ2-7, is DSGVTQTPKHLITATGQRVTLRCSPRSGDLSVYWYQQSLDQGLQFLIQYYNGEERAKGNILERFSAQQFPDLHSELNLSSLELGDSALYFCASSARAGEQYFGPGTRLTVT.

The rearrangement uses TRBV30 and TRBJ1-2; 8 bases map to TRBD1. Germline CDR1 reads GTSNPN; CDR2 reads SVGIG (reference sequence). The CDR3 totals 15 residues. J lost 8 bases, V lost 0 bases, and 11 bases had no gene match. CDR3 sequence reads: CAWSVRGQGINGYTF. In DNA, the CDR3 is TGTGCCTGGAGTGTACGTGGACAGGGAATAAACGGCTACACCTTC.

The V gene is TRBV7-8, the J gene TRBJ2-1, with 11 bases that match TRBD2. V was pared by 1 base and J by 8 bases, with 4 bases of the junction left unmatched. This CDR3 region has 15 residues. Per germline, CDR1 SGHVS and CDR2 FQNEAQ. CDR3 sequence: CASSLVAGGPHEQFF. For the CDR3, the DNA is TGTGCCAGCAGCTTAGTAGCGGGAGGGCCTCATGAGCAGTTCTTC.

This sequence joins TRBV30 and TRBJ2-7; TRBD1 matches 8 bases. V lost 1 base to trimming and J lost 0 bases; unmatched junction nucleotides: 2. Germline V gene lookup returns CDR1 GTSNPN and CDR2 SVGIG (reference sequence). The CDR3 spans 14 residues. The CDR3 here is CAWSADRVSYEQYF. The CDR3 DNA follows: TGTGCCTGGAGTGCGGACAGGGTCTCCTACGAGCAGTACTTC.

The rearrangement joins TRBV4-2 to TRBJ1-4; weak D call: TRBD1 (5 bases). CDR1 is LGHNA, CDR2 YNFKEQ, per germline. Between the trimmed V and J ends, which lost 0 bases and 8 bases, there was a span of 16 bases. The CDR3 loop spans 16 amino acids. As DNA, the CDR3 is TGTGCCAGCAGCCAAGACGTGGAGGGGCCAGGAGAAAAACTGTTTTTT. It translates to CASSQDVEGPGEKLFF.

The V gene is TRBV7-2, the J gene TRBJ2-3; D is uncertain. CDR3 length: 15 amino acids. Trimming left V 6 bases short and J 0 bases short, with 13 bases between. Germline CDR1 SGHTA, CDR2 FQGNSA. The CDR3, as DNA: TGTGCCAGCAGGCAAACCCGGTCTAGCACAGATACGCAGTATTTT. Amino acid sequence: CASRQTRSSTDTQYF.

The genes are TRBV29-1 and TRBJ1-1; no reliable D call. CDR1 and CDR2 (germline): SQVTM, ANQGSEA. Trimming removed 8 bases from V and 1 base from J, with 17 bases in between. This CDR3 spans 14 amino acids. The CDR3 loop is CSIWLVPGNTEAFF. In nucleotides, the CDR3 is TGCAGCATATGGTTGGTTCCAGGGAACACTGAAGCTTTCTTT.

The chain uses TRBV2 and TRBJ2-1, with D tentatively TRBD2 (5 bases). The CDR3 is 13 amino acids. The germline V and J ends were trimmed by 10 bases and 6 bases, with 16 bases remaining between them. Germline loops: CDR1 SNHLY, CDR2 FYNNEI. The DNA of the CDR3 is TGTGCCACCGGACTCCAGTCGCGCAATGAGCAGTTCTTC. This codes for CATGLQSRNEQFF.

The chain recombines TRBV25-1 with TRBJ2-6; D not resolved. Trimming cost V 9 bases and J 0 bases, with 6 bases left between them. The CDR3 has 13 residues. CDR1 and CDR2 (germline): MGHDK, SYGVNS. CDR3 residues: CASHSSGANVLTF. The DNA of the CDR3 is TGTGCCAGTCACAGCTCTGGGGCCAACGTCCTGACTTTC.

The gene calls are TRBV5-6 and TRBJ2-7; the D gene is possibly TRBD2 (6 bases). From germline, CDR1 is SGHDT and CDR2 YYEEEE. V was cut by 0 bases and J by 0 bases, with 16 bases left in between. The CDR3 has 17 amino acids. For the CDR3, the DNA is TGTGCCAGCAGCTTGGCGGGAAGCGGGCCCCGCTCCTACGAGCAGTACTTC. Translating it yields CASSLAGSGPRSYEQYF.

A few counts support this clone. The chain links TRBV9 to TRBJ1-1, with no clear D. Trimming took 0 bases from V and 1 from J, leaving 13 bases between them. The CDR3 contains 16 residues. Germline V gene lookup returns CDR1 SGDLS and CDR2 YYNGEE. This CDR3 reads CASSVGAGTPNTEAFF. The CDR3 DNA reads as TGTGCCAGCAGCGTAGGGGCAGGAACGCCGAACACTGAAGCTTTCTTT. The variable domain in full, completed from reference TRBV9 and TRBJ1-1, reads DSGVTQTPKHLITATGQRVTLRCSPRSGDLSVYWYQQSLDQGLQFLIQYYNGEERAKGNILERFSAQQFPDLHSELNLSSLELGDSALYFCASSVGAGTPNTEAFFGQGTRLTVV.

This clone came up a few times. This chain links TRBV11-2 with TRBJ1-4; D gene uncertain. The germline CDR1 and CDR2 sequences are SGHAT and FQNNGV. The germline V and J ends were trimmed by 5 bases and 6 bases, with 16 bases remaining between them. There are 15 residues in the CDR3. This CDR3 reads CASSPRAPGDEKLFF. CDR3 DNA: TGTGCCAGCAGCCCAAGGGCCCCGGGAGATGAAAAACTGTTTTTT.

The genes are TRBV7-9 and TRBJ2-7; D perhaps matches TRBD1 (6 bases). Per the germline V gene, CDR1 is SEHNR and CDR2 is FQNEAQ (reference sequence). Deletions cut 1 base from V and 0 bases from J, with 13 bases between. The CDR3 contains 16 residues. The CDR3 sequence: CASSLVGTPSSYEQYF. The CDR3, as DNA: TGTGCCAGCAGCTTAGTTGGGACACCGAGCTCCTACGAGCAGTACTTC. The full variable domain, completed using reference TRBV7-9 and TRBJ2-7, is DTGVSQNPRHKITKRGQNVTFRCDPISEHNRLYWYRQTLGQGPEFLTYFQNEAQLEKSRLLSDRFSAERPKGSFSTLEIQRTEQGDSAMYLCASSLVGTPSSYEQYFGPGTRLTVT.

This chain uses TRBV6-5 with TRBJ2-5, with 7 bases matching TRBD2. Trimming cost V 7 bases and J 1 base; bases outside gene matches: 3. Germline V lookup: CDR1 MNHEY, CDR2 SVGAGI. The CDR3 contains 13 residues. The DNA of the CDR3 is TGTGCCAGCAAGGCTAGCGGCCAAGAGACCCAGTACTTC. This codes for CASKASGQETQYF.

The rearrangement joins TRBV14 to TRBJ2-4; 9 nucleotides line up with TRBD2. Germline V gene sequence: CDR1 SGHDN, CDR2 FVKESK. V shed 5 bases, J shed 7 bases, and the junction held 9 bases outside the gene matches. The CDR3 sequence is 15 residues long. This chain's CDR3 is CASSVSGSRNNIQYF. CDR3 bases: TGTGCCAGCAGCGTTAGCGGGAGCCGAAATAACATTCAGTACTTC.

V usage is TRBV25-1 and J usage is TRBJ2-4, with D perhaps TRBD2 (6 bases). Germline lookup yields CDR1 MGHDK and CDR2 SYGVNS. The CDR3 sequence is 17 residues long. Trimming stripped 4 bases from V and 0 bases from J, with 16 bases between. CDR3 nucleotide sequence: TGTGCCAGCAGTGGACTTTTTAGCGGAGGAGCCAAAAACATTCAGTACTTC. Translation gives CASSGLFSGGAKNIQYF.

The CDR3 sequence is CASSQPGTVTSYTF. CDR3 DNA sequence: TGCGCCAGCAGCCAACCCGGGACAGTCACGTCCTACACCTTC. The J gene is TRBJ1-2, the V gene TRBV4-3, with 7 bases that match TRBD1. The V gene end was trimmed by 2 bases and the J gene end by 10 bases; junction bases not matched to a gene: 10. The CDR3 length is 14 residues. The germline CDR1 and CDR2 sequences are LGHNA and YSLEER.

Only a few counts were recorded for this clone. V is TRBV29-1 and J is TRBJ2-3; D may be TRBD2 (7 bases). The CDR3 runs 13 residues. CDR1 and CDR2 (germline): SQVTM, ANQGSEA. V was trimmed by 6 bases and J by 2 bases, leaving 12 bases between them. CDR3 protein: CSVIRGATDTQYF. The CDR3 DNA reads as TGCAGCGTCATTCGGGGGGCCACAGATACGCAGTATTTT.